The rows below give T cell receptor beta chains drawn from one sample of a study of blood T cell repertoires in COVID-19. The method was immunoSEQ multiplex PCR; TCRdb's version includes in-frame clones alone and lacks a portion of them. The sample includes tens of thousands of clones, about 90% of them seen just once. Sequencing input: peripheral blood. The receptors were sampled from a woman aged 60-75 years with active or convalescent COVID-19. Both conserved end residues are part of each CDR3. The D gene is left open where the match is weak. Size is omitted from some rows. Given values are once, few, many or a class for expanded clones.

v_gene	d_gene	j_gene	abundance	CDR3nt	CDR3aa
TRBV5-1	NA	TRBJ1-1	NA	TGCGCCAGCATGACAGGACCCGGGGTGAACACTGAAGCTTTCTTT	CASMTGPGVNTEAFF
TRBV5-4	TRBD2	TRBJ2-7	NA	TGTGCCAGCAGCGCCGGGCTAGCGGGAGGGCCCTACGAGCAGTACTTC	CASSAGLAGGPYEQYF
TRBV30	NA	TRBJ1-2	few	TGTGCCTGGAACGGGGTCGGCTATGGCTACACCTTC	CAWNGVGYGYTF
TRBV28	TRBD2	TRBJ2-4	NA	TGTGCCAGCAGTCCTTGGACTAGCGGGGGGGCCAAAAACATTCAGTACTTC	CASSPWTSGGAKNIQYF
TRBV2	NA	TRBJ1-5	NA	TGTGCCAGCAGTGAGGCGGTGAGCAATCAGCCCCAGCATTTT	CASSEAVSNQPQHF
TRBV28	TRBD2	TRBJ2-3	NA	TGTGCCAGCAGTTTCCTTAGCGGGAGAGCCACAGATACGCAGTATTTT	CASSFLSGRATDTQYF
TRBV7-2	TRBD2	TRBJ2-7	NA	TGTGCCAGCAGCTTAACGGGACTAGTAATCTACGAGCAGTACTTC	CASSLTGLVIYEQYF
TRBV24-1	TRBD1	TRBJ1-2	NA	TGTGCCACCAGTGATGGACAGGGGCCCTCTAACTATGGCTACACCTTC	CATSDGQGPSNYGYTF
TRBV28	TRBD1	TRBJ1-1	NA	TGTGCCAGCACATCAACACTTCAGGGGGCGAACACTGAAGCTTTCTTT	CASTSTLQGANTEAFF
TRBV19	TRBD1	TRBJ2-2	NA	TGTGCCAGTAGTTCAGGGGGCCGGACCGGGGAGCTGTTTTTT	CASSSGGRTGELFF
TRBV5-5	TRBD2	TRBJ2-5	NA	TGTGCCAGCAGCTTGGGTCCAGCGGGGGGAGCAGAGACCCAGTACTTC	CASSLGPAGGAETQYF
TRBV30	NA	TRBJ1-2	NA	TGTGCCTGGAGGATAACGGGACTTCTCTATGGCTACACCTTC	CAWRITGLLYGYTF
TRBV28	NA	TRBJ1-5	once	TGTGCCAGCAGTTTCAATAGCAATCAGCCCCAGCATTTT	CASSFNSNQPQHF
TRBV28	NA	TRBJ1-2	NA	TGTGCCAGCAGTTGGTCACTTGGACAGTTTCTGGGAGGCTACACCTTC	CASSWSLGQFLGGYTF
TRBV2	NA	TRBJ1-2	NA	TGTGCCAGCGTATATGAGGGCCTTGGCTACACCTTC	CASVYEGLGYTF
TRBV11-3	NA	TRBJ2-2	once	TGTGCCAGCAGCGTAGCCTTGTTTCGCGGCTACACCGGGGAGCTGTTTTTT	CASSVALFRGYTGELFF
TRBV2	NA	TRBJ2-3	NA	TGTGCCAGCAGTGAAGTCCCCACTAGCCCGAGCACAGATACGCAGTATTTT	CASSEVPTSPSTDTQYF
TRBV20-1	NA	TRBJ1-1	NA	TGCAGTGCTAGTTTGGGCGGGGTGAACACTGAAGCTTTCTTT	CSASLGGVNTEAFF
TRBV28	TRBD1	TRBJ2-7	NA	TGTGCCAGCCTCCGGGACAGTTCCTACGAGCAGTACTTC	CASLRDSSYEQYF
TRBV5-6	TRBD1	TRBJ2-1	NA	TGTGCCAGCAGCTTTCCGGGACAGAGAAACAATGAGCAGTTCTTC	CASSFPGQRNNEQFF
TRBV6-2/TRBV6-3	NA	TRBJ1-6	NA	TGTGCCAGCAGTTACTCGAGGACACGAAATTCACCCCTCCACTTT	CASSYSRTRNSPLHF
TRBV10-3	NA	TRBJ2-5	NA	TGTGCCATCAGTGAACAGGGTGGAGAGACCCAGTACTTC	CAISEQGGETQYF
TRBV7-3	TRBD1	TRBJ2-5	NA	TGTGCCAGCAGCTGGGGACAGGCAGAGACCCAGTACTTC	CASSWGQAETQYF
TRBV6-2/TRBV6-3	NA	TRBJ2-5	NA	TGTGCCAGCAGTTACCCGGACTTACAAGAGACCCAGTACTTC	CASSYPDLQETQYF
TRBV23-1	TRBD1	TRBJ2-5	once	TGCGCCAGCAGTCAATCGAAAGGGACAGGGGAAGAGACCCAGTACTTC	CASSQSKGTGEETQYF
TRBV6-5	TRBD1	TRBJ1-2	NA	TGTGCCAGCAGTTACGGGACAGGAAGGGGCTATGGCTACACCTTC	CASSYGTGRGYGYTF
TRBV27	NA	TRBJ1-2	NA	TGTGCCAGCCGGGACATCCTTAACTATGGCTACACCTTC	CASRDILNYGYTF
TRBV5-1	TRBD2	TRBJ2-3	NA	TGCGCCAGCAGCCTAGCGGACCCAACGAGGGATACGCAGTATTTT	CASSLADPTRDTQYF
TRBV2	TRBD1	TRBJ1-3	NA	TGTGCCAGCAAGACAGGGGGTGGAAACACCATATATTTT	CASKTGGGNTIYF
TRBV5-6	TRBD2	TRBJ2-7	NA	TGTGCCAGCAGCCGTAGCGGGGGGGCGACCTACGAGCAGTACTTC	CASSRSGGATYEQYF
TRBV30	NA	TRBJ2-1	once	TGTGCCTGGAGTGAGCGGGTCTCCTACAATGAGCAGTTCTTC	CAWSERVSYNEQFF